This TCR beta chain was captured in a study of T-cell reconstitution after alpha-beta-depleted transplantation in children (dated by TCRdb to between 2015 and 2016). General notes on the study: The study quantitatively tracked T-cell immune reconstitution after TCRalphabeta/CD19-depleted allogeneic hematopoietic cell transplantation in children using TCR repertoire profiling.

The library was built by means of PCR. Data came from an Illumina HiSeq 2500. TCR libraries were prepared with molecular barcoding, using unique molecular identifiers to normalize TCRbeta repertoire quantification. The public reads were reanalyzed by TCRdb: fastp trimming at Q25, MiXCR alignment, in-frame beta chains only. Rows merge per CDR3 protein into single entries with the most common DNA and genes. Here the sample has hundreds of thousands of distinct CDR3 sequences; roughly 13% occur a single time. Together, the top ten hold 2% to 2.5% of the sample. Broader findings and caveats from the paper: Hyperexpanded clone frequencies declined over subsequent months; after one year, T-cell counts and TCRbeta diversity were mostly attributed to newly produced T cells. In some patients, the high TCRbeta diversity seen at day 60 was put down to recipient T cells and intrathymic progenitors that had survived conditioning. Apparently early alphabetaT-cell count recovery about two months after transplant reportedly relied on only several hundred rapidly expanded clones derived from non-depleted graft cells.

Notes on this clonotype: The clone's antigen remains unknown. Per-base qualities were not stored, and no clone one base away is much larger.

Read against the paper, the sample's treatment or condition label means: allogeneic hematopoietic cell transplantation with graft depleted of TCRalphabeta T cells and CD19 B cells. Transplant recipients were children who received TCRalphabeta/CD19-depleted allogeneic hematopoietic cell grafts. Deletion took 4 bases off V and 5 bases off J, with a span of 14 bases between the germline ends. In the germline V gene, CDR1 corresponds to MNHEY and CDR2 to SVGEGT. The CDR3 spans 15 residues, from the cysteine through the phenylalanine. The retained sequence is limited to the CDR3, 45 bases, with the frame set at the first base.

This chain joins TRBV6-2 or TRBV6-3 to TRBJ1-4; no D gene can be assigned with confidence. The sequence was obtained from a male patient aged 5 to 17 who had a stem cell transplant for acute myeloid leukemia, so the T cells may come from the graft donor. The material sequenced was PBMCs, mostly from graft donor cells, taken 360 days after TCRalphabeta/CD19-depleted stem cell transplant. CDR3 protein: CASSLGFRRNEKLFF. The sequenced DNA: TGTGCCAGCAGTTTGGGCTTCAGGAGGAATGAAAAACTGTTTTTT.